There are a few counts of the clone carrying this T cell receptor (beta chain). These data belong to a study of shared clonotypes between healthy human individuals. In germline, CDR1 is MDHEN, CDR2 SYDVKM. After removal of 4 bases from V and 7 bases from J, the junction contained 9 bases not matched to a gene. The CDR3 covers 15 residues. Generated by immunoSEQ multiplex PCR, the TCRdb table keeps only in-frame clones and is missing some. The sample has about 560,000 clones; around 76% are singletons. The source of this sequence is a woman aged 35 to 49 in good health. Some clones in this sample may be carry-over from other donors' samples. Sequenced material: PBMCs. The chain carries TRBV28 and TRBJ1-4; 7 positions agree with TRBD1. The CDR3 here is CASSSPQGVREKLFF. CDR3 DNA sequence: TGTGCCAGCAGTTCGCCCCAGGGGGTACGTGAAAAACTGTTTTTT.